What follows are 11 T cell receptor beta chains derived from one specimen sequenced in a study of blood T cell repertoires in COVID-19. The protocol was immunoSEQ multiplex PCR, while the TCRdb copy is restricted to in-frame clones and leaves out a portion. The table has 150,000 or so clones, about 89% seen once. What was sequenced was peripheral blood. Every receptor here comes from a middle-aged man with acute or convalescent COVID-19.

The V and J genes are TRBV2 and TRBJ1-5; 7 bases are a match to TRBD1. Germline loops: CDR1 SNHLY, CDR2 FYNNEI. With 6 bases clipped from V and 0 bases from J, the junction kept 5 bases outside the gene matches. This CDR3 region has 15 residues. CDR3 sequence reads: CASRGGQSSNQPQHF. CDR3 nucleotide sequence: TGTGCCAGCAGGGGGGGACAGTCTAGCAATCAGCCCCAGCATTTT.

V gene TRBV28 combines with J gene TRBJ2-6, with D perhaps TRBD2 (5 bases). Germline V CDR1 and CDR2: MDHEN, SYDVKM. V was pared by 2 bases and J by 3 bases, with 17 bases between. This CDR3 has 18 residues. The CDR3 coding sequence is TGTGCCAGCAGTTTAGCGGGTGTATTGGGGTTTGGGGCCAACGTCCTGACTTTC. Its translation: CASSLAGVLGFGANVLTF.

The CDR3 DNA sequence: TGTGCCAGCAGCAGACGGACAGGGTTGGGAGAGACCCAGTACTTC. Protein product: CASSRRTGLGETQYF. This sequence joins TRBV14 and TRBJ2-5; 8 nucleotides match TRBD1. The CDR3 length is 15 residues. Trimming removed 5 bases from V and 4 bases from J; junction bases left unmatched: 9. Germline values: CDR1 SGHDN, CDR2 FVKESK.

The J gene is TRBJ2-1, the V gene TRBV5-4; 8 nucleotides agree with TRBD2. CDR3 size: 15 residues. With V trimmed by 0 bases and J by 4 bases, 3 bases remained unmatched. In germline, CDR1 is SGHNT, CDR2 YYREEE (reference sequence). CDR3 amino acids: CASSLGSGGYNEQFF. CDR3 DNA sequence: TGTGCCAGCAGCTTGGGCAGCGGGGGTTACAATGAGCAGTTCTTC.

The rearrangement links TRBV7-9 to TRBJ1-2; 8 bases are a match to TRBD1. Trimming took 2 bases from V and 2 from J; bases not matched to a gene: 13. The length of the CDR3 is 18 residues. The germline V gene encodes CDR1 SEHNR and CDR2 FQNEAQ (reference sequence). CDR3 loop: CASSLRLSGGELNYGYTF. The CDR3, as DNA: TGTGCCAGCAGCTTAAGGTTGTCAGGGGGCGAACTGAACTATGGCTACACCTTC.

The chain employs TRBV5-1 and TRBJ1-1, with TRBD1 matching 7 bases. Looked up from germline, CDR1 is SGHRS and CDR2 is YFSETQ. The junction had 5 bases not matched to a gene; V was cut back by 4 bases and J by 5 bases. This CDR3 is built from 13 residues. CDR3: CASSRGLRTEAFF. DNA of the CDR3: TGCGCCAGCAGCAGGGGGCTTCGTACTGAAGCTTTCTTT.

This chain joins TRBV5-1 and TRBJ1-2; the match to TRBD1 covers 7 bases. Germline lookup yields CDR1 SGHRS and CDR2 YFSETQ. The V gene end was trimmed by 4 bases and the J gene end by 7 bases; junction bases not matched to a gene: 7. This CDR3 has 13 residues. Here the CDR3 DNA reads TGCGCCAGCAGCGTGCAAGGGGGCGGTGGCTACACCTTC. This encodes CASSVQGGGGYTF.

V gene TRBV29-1 combines with J gene TRBJ1-3; D is undetermined. The CDR3 length is 14 residues. The germline gives CDR1 SQVTM, CDR2 ANQGSEA. V was pared by 6 bases and J by 0 bases, with 12 bases between. The CDR3 coding sequence is TGCAGCGTCCGCGACTTAAGCTCTGGAAACACCATATATTTT. Encoded protein: CSVRDLSSGNTIYF.

This chain uses TRBV28 with TRBJ1-1; no firm D call. This CDR3 is 11 amino acids long. The germline V gene has CDR1 MDHEN and CDR2 SYDVKM. The V and J ends lost 11 bases and 4 bases respectively, with 11 bases between them. The CDR3 region is CALASFTEAFF. The DNA of the CDR3 is TGTGCCTTAGCATCTTTCACTGAAGCTTTCTTT.

The J gene is TRBJ1-2, the V gene TRBV7-6, with 7 nucleotides matching TRBD1. The CDR3 sequence is 14 residues long. Germline CDR1 SGHVS, CDR2 FNYEAQ. V lost 5 bases and J lost 4; bases outside the gene matches: 7. The CDR3 protein is CASSPGTDFYGYTF. The CDR3 coding sequence is TGTGCCAGCAGCCCCGGGACAGACTTCTATGGCTACACCTTC.

This chain joins TRBV19 and TRBJ1-2; a weak D match, TRBD1 (6 bases). Germline V gene sequence: CDR1 LNHDA, CDR2 SQIVND (reference sequence). V shed 5 bases and J shed 0 bases, with 16 bases lying between them. The CDR3 is 16 amino acids. This CDR3 reads CASSPEGTRANYGYTF. Written as DNA, the CDR3 is TGTGCCAGTAGTCCCGAGGGGACAAGAGCTAACTATGGCTACACCTTC.